What follows describes a single T cell receptor beta chain. Its antigen is still unknown. Base quality data are lacking; no much larger clone is found one base away. The sample belongs to a study of cytomegalovirus exposure and HLA in healthy donors (dated by TCRdb to about 2017). Concerning the study at large: An earlier analysis of several hundred of the donors reported approximately 300 Gb of sequence data and some 100 million unique TCR beta sequences from approximately 180 million T cells. Rather than using new phenotypic data, the later analysis identified candidate immune exposures from TCR beta sequences and from how often those sequences occurred across donors. Across 300 to 400 genotyped donors of the cohort, an average of about 240,000 unique TCR beta nucleotide sequences per donor were sequenced, and 15% to 20% of those sequences were non-productive. Genome-wide SNP genotypes for about 55% of the roughly 670 donors were used in a later genetic analysis, which treated that subset as a discovery cohort. The number of donors typed differed by locus, with 629-630 for A, B, C, DRB1 and DQB1, 522 for DQA1, about 610 for DPA1, and 400 to 490 for DPB1. In addition to the first cohort of 666 subjects, a separate validation cohort of under 150 different subjects was used. Both class I and class II loci were covered by HLA typing, at four-digit resolution. Donor age, sex, ethnicity and CMV serostatus were compiled alongside the repertoire data. Among the approximately 400 genotyped donors, around 81% belonged to the genetic ancestry cluster associated with self-reported Caucasian donors. To predict cytomegalovirus infection status, the study combined high-throughput TCR immunosequencing, statistical association of individual TCRs with disease status, and machine learning. The study profiled the T cell repertoires of hundreds of subjects by immunosequencing and related them to cytomegalovirus serostatus. About 280 gigabases of sequencing data and 70 million to 100 million unique TCR sequences made up an early release that covered approximately 700 HLA-typed donors. The aim of the study was to test whether cataloging public T cell receptors could identify signatures of past pathogen exposure. A handful of DR-DQ haplotypes were handled as single units for association and clustering because linkage in the cohort was strong. All discovery cohort repertoires had been generated using a single sequencing platform. An earlier analysis of approximately 630 of the donors applied high-throughput TCR beta sequencing to assess whether each TCR beta V gene segment acted as functional or pseudogenic. A later analysis re-analyzed previously published TCR beta repertoires from approximately 670 donors and added high-resolution HLA genotyping to study TCR occurrence patterns. Results the study describes overall, beyond this receptor: In a later analysis, 16,951 TCR beta sequences were associated with specific HLA alleles at a false discovery rate of 0.05. Because HLA typing was missing for some donors at each locus, association tests included only the typed subset. The earlier analysis of almost 600 of the donors excluded around 17 rarely observed V segments, including chromosome 9 orphons, because counts were too low. When HLA alleles, especially DR and DQ, strongly co-occurred, TCR associations were difficult to assign to individual alleles. A later analysis reported that several top co-occurrence clusters appeared linked to parvovirus B19, influenza, CMV and Epstein-Barr virus. A further reported finding was that TCR beta sequences accurately predicted the HLA-A and HLA-B alleles for most subjects in the first cohort. The only immune exposure information available for the cohort was CMV serostatus. The study listed 164 TCR beta chains as associated with cytomegalovirus. In this cohort, only TCR beta chains were sequenced, and detectable features were limited by the absence of alpha or paired-chain data. Some IMGT-functional V segments, including TRBV6-2 and TRBV6-3, could not be told apart with the 87-base-pair reads, so those segments were excluded. In a later analysis, HLA-associated TCR beta chains were found to be more clonally expanded and to have lower generation probabilities than equally common non-associated chains. A later genetic analysis associated a missense DCLRE1C variant with V-gene and J-gene trimming of TCR beta chains, and an independent cohort replicated the association. A later analysis found that TCR association rates varied across HLA loci, with DRB1 alleles showing the most associated TCRs and HLA-C alleles the fewest. While some public TCRs were present in many individuals, most TCR sequences turned up only very rarely across donors. In vitro tests confirmed that a few of the cytomegalovirus-associated TCR beta chains recognize cytomegalovirus antigens. Linkage disequilibrium might explain the correlated functional status among segregating V segments, but an unknown experimental factor could not be excluded. The sequencing pipeline was judged likely to have produced a cluster of highly shared sequence variants as a technical artifact. Compared with the approximately 670-donor mean, donors in an Asian-associated ancestry cluster had fewer N-insertions in productive TCRs, according to a later genetic analysis. A later analysis found that most CMV-associated TCR beta chains appeared HLA-restricted, with HLA associations seemingly driven largely by CMV exposure. Cytomegalovirus status was reported to be diagnosed by the classifier with high specificity and sensitivity in both the original and validation cohorts. It was suggested by the authors that the approach could potentially be generalized to other disease states and immunological phenotypes. Broadly in line with IMGT annotations, most TCR beta V segments showed up in productive rearrangements about 87% or about 30% of the time in an earlier analysis of around 600 of the donors. The presence/absence analyses assumed that sequencing depth was roughly uniform across donors, and that assumption may not be true.

CDR1 SGHDN and CDR2 FVKESK are derived from the germline V gene. At the junction V is shortened by 0 bases and J by 8 bases, with 13 bases in between. The CDR3 holds 14 amino acids from the cysteine to the phenylalanine. The entry retains the CDR3 DNA only, 42 bases that are in frame from base 1. The cohort was made up of 666 healthy bone marrow donors. Cohort members were all nominally healthy when sampled, although unrecorded immune exposures were likely present. The donor tested CMV seropositive and was one of the 289 seropositive cohort members. A peripheral blood sample was provided by each donor, and peripheral blood mononuclear cells were used for TCR beta sequencing. The Qiagen DNeasy Blood Extraction Kit was used to extract genomic DNA from the blood cell samples. Libraries were made using the immunoSEQ multiplex PCR assay. A mixture of 60 forward primers for TCR Vbeta segments and 13 reverse primers for TCR Jbeta segments was used in the multiplex PCR. The CDR3 region of rearranged TCR beta genes was amplified from genomic DNA by a multiplex PCR assay. Amplified TCR beta libraries were sequenced as 87-base-pair reads on the Illumina HiSeq System. Per the original workflow: Across the roughly 670 repertoires, a later analysis counted tens of millions of unique TCR beta chains, 9.5 million to 13 million of which were shared by at least two donors. To remove PCR and sequencing errors, raw reads were error-corrected and collapsed into unique sequences using a nearest-neighbor algorithm that merged closely related sequences. To assign V, D and J gene segments, CDR3 sequences were aligned to IMGT reference sequences. For a sequence to be retained, at least a six-nucleotide match to both a V gene segment and a J gene segment was required. Rearrangements were called productive when the CDR3 lacked stop codons and stayed in frame with V and J; all others were non-productive. CDR3 was defined according to IMGT convention as the region running from the second conserved V-encoded cysteine to the conserved J-encoded phenylalanine. The earlier analysis of 450 to 750 of the donors excluded any sequence lacking an unambiguous match to a single V gene segment. In an earlier analysis of about 590 of the donors, a V segment was called functional when productive rearrangements were above 56.7%, and segregating when the standard deviation between donors exceeded 5%. A statistical classification framework was developed to diagnose cytomegalovirus status using the catalog of TCR beta chain sequences. A later analysis assigned V and J genes by comparing TCR nucleotide sequences with IMGT/GENE-DB human TR gene sequences. Using the TCRdist pipeline, a later analysis assigned CDR3 sequences along with most-parsimonious VDJ recombination scenarios. In a later analysis, each TCR beta chain was defined by its CDR3 amino acid sequence together with its V-gene family, and reads without a unique V-gene family were excluded. To address suspected cross-contamination and a sequencing artifact, a later analysis removed a few hundred highly shared, low-generation-probability nucleotide sequences. For each public chain, a later analysis derived a clonal expansion index from normalized ranks of inferred template counts within each repertoire. In a later analysis, generation probabilities were computed using a VDJ recombination model fitted to out-of-frame rearrangements, and the results were checked against IGoR. A later analysis scored TCR-TCR, TCR-HLA and TCR-CMV co-occurrence with hypergeometric tests, applying a repertoire-size bias correction to TCR pairs. False discovery rates were estimated in a later analysis by permuting HLA or CMV assignments 20 times. A later analysis grouped co-occurring TCRs with DBSCAN, adding TCRdist sequence similarity when clustering within HLA-allele-positive subsets. For co-occurrence clustering, repertoires with fewer than 30,000 or more than 120,000 public chains were excluded, along with roughly 5 repertoires with anomalous nucleotide sharing. TCRdb took over this immuneACCESS table, retaining in-frame rearrangements with V and J assigned. Such tables are incomplete; in checked studies, under half of the missing clones stem from an unresolved V gene, and the remainder is unexplained. V, J and clone size are taken as reported in that table, and D and trimming were inferred from the DNA itself. Counted in this sample were roughly 150,000 clones; roughly 82% of them appeared once. The ten biggest clones cover about 3% of the sample.

The V and J segments used are TRBV14 and TRBJ1-2; a tentative D match to TRBD1 spans 5 bases. The sample taken for sequencing was PBMCs. The sequence was obtained from a woman in her fifties or sixties in good health and CMV-seropositive. The nucleotide sequence is TGTGCCAGCAGCCAAGAGCACAGGTCGGGCGGCTACACCTTC. Translated, it reads CASSQEHRSGGYTF.